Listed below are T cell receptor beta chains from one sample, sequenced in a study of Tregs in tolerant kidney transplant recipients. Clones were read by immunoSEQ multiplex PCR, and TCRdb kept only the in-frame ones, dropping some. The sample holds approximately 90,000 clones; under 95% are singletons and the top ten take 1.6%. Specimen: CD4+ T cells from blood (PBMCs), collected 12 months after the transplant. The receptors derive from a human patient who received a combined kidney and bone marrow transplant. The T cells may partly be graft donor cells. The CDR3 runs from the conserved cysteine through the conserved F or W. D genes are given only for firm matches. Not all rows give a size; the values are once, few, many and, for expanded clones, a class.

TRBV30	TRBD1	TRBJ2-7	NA	CAWGPGGYEQYF	TGTGCCTGGGGACCAGGGGGCTACGAGCAGTACTTC
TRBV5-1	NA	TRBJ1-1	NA	CASRAWGLDTEAFF	TGCGCCAGCAGGGCCTGGGGGCTTGACACTGAAGCTTTCTTT
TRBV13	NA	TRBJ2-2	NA	CASSFSAWGGSNTGELFF	TGTGCCAGCAGCTTTAGTGCCTGGGGCGGATCGAACACCGGGGAGCTGTTTTTT
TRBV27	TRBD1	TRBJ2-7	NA	CASSFFGTGGYEQYF	TGTGCCAGCAGTTTCTTCGGGACAGGGGGCTACGAGCAGTACTTC
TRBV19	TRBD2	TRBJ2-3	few	CASSVVAGSGTDTQYF	TGTGCCAGTAGCGTTGTAGCGGGAAGTGGCACAGATACGCAGTATTTT
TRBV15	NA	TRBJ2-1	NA	CATSSPAVALVLNEQFF	TGTGCCACCAGCAGCCCCGCGGTGGCCTTAGTTTTGAATGAGCAGTTCTTC
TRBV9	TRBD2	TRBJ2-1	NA	CASSLGATSGSNEQFF	TGTGCCAGCAGCCTAGGGGCCACTAGCGGGAGCAATGAGCAGTTCTTC
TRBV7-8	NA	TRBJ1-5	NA	CASSPLRVMGNQPQHF	TGTGCCAGCAGCCCCCTGCGGGTTATGGGGAATCAGCCCCAGCATTTT
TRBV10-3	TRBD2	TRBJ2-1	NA	CAISGRLAGGNEQFF	TGTGCCATCAGTGGGAGACTAGCGGGGGGTAATGAGCAGTTCTTC
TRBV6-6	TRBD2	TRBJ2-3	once	CASTTGRTSGTQYF	TGTGCCAGCACCACCGGAAGAACTAGCGGTACGCAGTATTTT